A single sample is the source of the 25 T cell receptor beta chains below, sequenced in a study of CD8+ T cells in alopecia areata. It was cDNA, reverse transcribed from extracted RNA, that served as the sequencing template. TCRdb's copy holds only in-frame clones and misses some; the assay was immunoSEQ multiplex PCR. The sample includes roughly 220,000 clones, around 66% of them seen just once. Treatment specified: oral pan-JAK inhibitor, 5-10 mg twice daily. The sample here was CD4+ T cells sorted from blood, taken around week 44, from a patient treated with tofacitinib. The receptors were sampled from a human donor with alopecia areata.

The V gene is TRBV12-5, the J gene TRBJ1-1; D remains unclear. Germline assignment: CDR1 LGHNT and CDR2 FRNRAP. The V end lost 4 bases, the J end lost 3 bases, and 6 bases lay between the germline ends. The CDR3 loop spans 12 amino acids. The CDR3 nucleotides read TGTGCTAGTGGTTACGGGGACACTGAAGCTTTCTTT. Residues: CASGYGDTEAFF.

The chain combines TRBV19 with TRBJ2-7; D gene unclear. Germline assignment: CDR1 LNHDA and CDR2 SQIVND (reference sequence). V lost 6 bases to trimming and J lost 2 bases, with 8 bases between them. This CDR3 region has 12 residues. This CDR3 is CASRGSAYEQYF. CDR3 bases: TGTGCCAGTAGAGGTTCGGCCTACGAGCAGTACTTC.

The V and J genes are TRBV2 and TRBJ1-5, with D uncertain. The CDR3 sequence is 15 residues long. Germline V lookup: CDR1 SNHLY, CDR2 FYNNEI. Trimming removed 0 bases at V and 4 bases at J, with 10 bases between. The CDR3 DNA sequence: TGTGCCAGCAGTGAAGCGGGCCAGCAAAATCAGCCCCAGCATTTT. Translating it yields CASSEAGQQNQPQHF.

The V gene is TRBV2, the J gene TRBJ2-5; D is uncertain. The CDR3 extends over 11 amino acids. The germline CDR1 and CDR2 sequences are SNHLY and FYNNEI. The V gene lost 3 bases and the J gene lost 4 bases, with 3 bases spanning the gap. In nucleotides, the CDR3 is TGTGCCAGCAGTGATGTAGAGACCCAGTACTTC. Residues: CASSDVETQYF.

V usage is TRBV25-1 and J usage is TRBJ2-1, with D perhaps matching TRBD2 (5 bases). The CDR3 has 12 amino acids. Deletions cut 8 bases from V and 2 bases from J, with 7 bases between. Looked up from germline, CDR1 is MGHDK and CDR2 is SYGVNS. CDR3: CASAGTYNEQFF. Written as DNA, the CDR3 is TGTGCCAGCGCCGGGACCTACAATGAGCAGTTCTTC.

J is TRBJ2-5 and V is TRBV5-1, with D tentatively TRBD1 or TRBD2 (6 bases each). CDR1 SGHRS and CDR2 YFSETQ come from the germline V gene. Trimming shortened V by 4 bases and J by 4 bases, and 23 bases separated the two germline ends. CDR3 length: 17 amino acids. The CDR3 here is CASSPAKSGATSETQYF. CDR3 nucleotides: TGCGCCAGCAGCCCTGCAAAGTCGGGGGCCACCTCAGAGACCCAGTACTTC.

The chain links TRBV27 to TRBJ2-6; D remains ambiguous. The CDR3 is 16 residues long. Germline assignment: CDR1 MNHEY and CDR2 SMNVEV (reference sequence). Trimming stripped 7 bases from V and 0 bases from J, with 13 bases between. The CDR3 region is CASTFKDPSGANVLTF. The DNA for the CDR3 is TGTGCCAGCACTTTTAAGGATCCCTCTGGGGCCAACGTCCTGACTTTC.

This chain connects TRBV6-5 to TRBJ1-5; the D is unclear. Between the trimmed V and J ends, which lost 5 bases and 4 bases, there was a span of 12 bases. The CDR3 is 14 residues long. Per germline, CDR1 MNHEY and CDR2 SVGAGI. The CDR3 sequence is CASSPGFRNQPQHF. CDR3 coding DNA: TGTGCCAGCAGTCCAGGATTTCGGAATCAGCCCCAGCATTTT.

The chain recombines TRBV4-3 with TRBJ2-3; possibly TRBD2 for D (7 bases). Germline V lookup: CDR1 LGHNA, CDR2 YSLEER. The V gene lost 0 bases and the J gene lost 6 bases, with 25 bases spanning the gap. This CDR3 is built from 19 residues. The CDR3 sequence is CASSQEHTPRGANADTQYF. CDR3 bases: TGCGCCAGCAGCCAAGAACATACGCCCCGGGGGGCCAATGCGGATACGCAGTATTTT.

This clone was picked up one time. The chain links TRBV4-3 to TRBJ2-3; 10 bases fit TRBD1. This CDR3 is built from 15 residues. Germline CDR1 is LGHNA and CDR2 is YSLEER. After removal of 1 base from V and 3 bases from J, the junction contained 1 base not matched to a gene. The CDR3 bases are TGCGCCAGCAGCCAAGGGACAGGGGGGACAGATACGCAGTATTTT. Amino acids: CASSQGTGGTDTQYF.

In nucleotides, the CDR3 is TGCAGCGTGACGGGACTAGCGGGGGTTTACGAGCAGTACTTC. Its translation is CSVTGLAGVYEQYF. The rearrangement uses TRBV29-1 and TRBJ2-7; 14 bases match TRBD2. Per the germline V gene, CDR1 is SQVTM and CDR2 is ANQGSEA. The CDR3 length is 14 residues. The V gene end was trimmed by 6 bases and the J gene end by 4 bases; junction bases not matched to a gene: 5.

This rearrangement joins TRBV29-1 to TRBJ2-7, with D unresolved. This CDR3 comprises 13 residues. V lost 6 bases and J lost 0, with 12 bases in between. Looked up from germline, CDR1 is SQVTM and CDR2 is ANQGSEA. CDR3 region: CSVRSTVSYEQYF. In DNA form, the CDR3 reads TGCAGCGTCCGTTCAACAGTCTCCTACGAGCAGTACTTC.

This clone was found many times. The sample carries other DNA sequences with the same CDR3. V is TRBV19 and J is TRBJ2-5; no definite D call. The V end lost 3 bases, the J end lost 1 base, and 6 bases lay between the germline ends. The V gene's germline CDR1 is LNHDA and CDR2 SQIVND (reference sequence). This CDR3 spans 13 amino acids. The CDR3 spells CASSIGSQETQYF. The CDR3 coding sequence is TGTGCCAGTAGTATTGGCAGCCAAGAGACCCAGTACTTC. The whole variable domain, filled in from reference TRBV19 and TRBJ2-5, reads DGGITQSPKYLFRKEGQNVTLSCEQNLNHDAMYWYRQDPGQGLRLIYYSQIVNDFQKGDIAEGYSVSREKKESFPLTVTSAQKNPTAFYLCASSIGSQETQYFGPGTRLLVL.

The chain combines TRBV5-6 with TRBJ1-6, with TRBD1 matching 8 bases. The CDR3 has 17 amino acids. Germline CDR1 and CDR2: SGHDT and YYEEEE. J lost 7 bases, V lost 5 bases, and 14 bases had no gene match. CDR3 DNA sequence: TGTGCCAGCAGACCCGGACAGGGTGGGTTTCGAAATTCACCCCTCCACTTT. Encoded protein: CASRPGQGGFRNSPLHF.

This chain uses TRBV7-2 with TRBJ2-1, with unresolved D. The CDR3 loop spans 16 amino acids. The V end was cut by 1 base, the J end by 0 bases, with 10 bases between. CDR1 and CDR2 (germline): SGHTA, FQGNSA. CDR3 residues: CASSLDPVSSYNEQFF. The CDR3 nucleotides are TGTGCCAGCAGCTTAGATCCGGTTAGCTCCTACAATGAGCAGTTCTTC.

The rearrangement uses TRBV7-2 and TRBJ2-5; TRBD2 agrees at 9 bases. The germline gives CDR1 SGHTA, CDR2 FQGNSA. There are 15 residues in the CDR3. The junction had 5 bases not matched to a gene; V was cut back by 2 bases and J by 4 bases. As DNA, the CDR3 is TGTGCCAGCAGCTTAAGGCGGGGGGGCCCAGAGACCCAGTACTTC. Translated, it gives CASSLRRGGPETQYF.

The rearrangement joins TRBV30 to TRBJ2-5; the D gene is possibly TRBD2 (5 bases). Germline CDR1 is GTSNPN and CDR2 is SVGIG (reference sequence). The CDR3 loop spans 13 amino acids. The germline V and J ends were trimmed by 4 bases and 5 bases, with 14 bases remaining between them. The CDR3 sequence is CAWTSLVGETQYF. DNA of the CDR3: TGTGCCTGGACTTCACTAGTGGGGGAGACCCAGTACTTC.

The chain uses TRBV7-3 and TRBJ2-3; TRBD1 matches 11 bases. The V gene's germline CDR1 is SGHTA and CDR2 FQGTGA. The V and J ends lost 5 bases and 2 bases, in that order; junction bases with no gene match: 0. The CDR3 has 14 amino acids. The CDR3 sequence: CASSGQGATDTQYF. The CDR3 DNA reads as TGTGCCAGCAGCGGACAGGGGGCCACAGATACGCAGTATTTT.

This chain uses TRBV29-1 with TRBJ1-1; the match to TRBD1 covers 8 bases. CDR3 length: 13 amino acids. J lost 1 base, V lost 5 bases, and 3 bases had no gene match. Looked up from germline, CDR1 is SQVTM and CDR2 is ANQGSEA. The CDR3 DNA sequence: TGCAGCGTTAAGGGACAGGCGAACACTGAAGCTTTCTTT. Translating gives CSVKGQANTEAFF.

Only one count was recorded for this clone. The chain combines TRBV6-6 with TRBJ1-2, with 7 nucleotides matching TRBD1. The CDR3 loop spans 15 amino acids. The junction had 7 bases not matched to a gene; V was cut back by 2 bases and J by 4 bases. Germline assignment: CDR1 MNHNY and CDR2 SVGAGI (reference sequence). The CDR3 is CASSYTDRHSYGYTF. The CDR3 coding sequence is TGTGCCAGCAGTTACACGGACAGGCATAGCTATGGCTACACCTTC.

There are a few counts of this clone. The V and J genes are TRBV29-1 and TRBJ1-1; possible D gene TRBD1, 6 bases. Germline CDR1 reads SQVTM; CDR2 reads ANQGSEA. The length of the CDR3 is 13 residues. The V and J ends lost 1 base and 4 bases respectively, with 10 bases between them. DNA of the CDR3: TGCAGCGTTGAAGGGGTCAGGGGCACTGAAGCTTTCTTT. The encoded protein is CSVEGVRGTEAFF.

This chain joins TRBV27 and TRBJ2-7, with D perhaps matching TRBD1 (5 bases). Trimming removed 6 bases from V and 3 bases from J, with 27 bases in between. The germline CDR1 and CDR2 sequences are MNHEY and SMNVEV (reference sequence). The CDR3 has 18 residues. The CDR3 DNA reads as TGTGCCAGCAGACCTAGGGGTGGGCTGACGGCCGAACGCTACGAGCAGTACTTC. This gives the protein CASRPRGGLTAERYEQYF.

The J gene is TRBJ2-5, the V gene TRBV7-2, with 7 bases matching TRBD1. Germline CDR1 SGHTA, CDR2 FQGNSA. V trimming: 6 bases; J trimming: 1 base; junction bases outside the gene matches: 8. CDR3 size: 15 residues. The DNA for the CDR3 is TGTGCCAGCAGGGCAACAGGGGTTGGCCAAGAGACCCAGTACTTC. This codes for CASRATGVGQETQYF.

CDR3 in amino acids: CASSSTGGAWDQPQHF. CDR3 bases: TGTGCCAGCAGCTCCACAGGGGGCGCTTGGGATCAGCCCCAGCATTTT. The chain uses TRBV5-6 and TRBJ1-5, with 9 bases that match TRBD1. The germline CDR1 and CDR2 sequences are SGHDT and YYEEEE. The junction had 9 bases not matched to a gene; V was cut back by 3 bases and J by 5 bases. The CDR3 runs to 16 residues.

In this sample, this clone turned up a few times. Within the sample, other DNA sequences also encode this same CDR3. The chain links TRBV7-9 to TRBJ2-3; D is possibly TRBD2 (5 bases). This CDR3 region has 13 residues. CDR1 is SEHNR and CDR2 is FQNEAQ in the germline V gene (reference sequence). The V end lost 4 bases, the J end lost 1 base, and 6 bases lay between the germline ends. Here the CDR3 DNA reads TGTGCCAGCAGCTCCGGGGGCACAGATACGCAGTATTTT. Protein: CASSSGGTDTQYF.